The present entry profiles one T cell receptor (beta chain) with its context. Its specific antigen is unknown. Base qualities were left out, and no much larger clone turns up one base away. The cohort comprised more than 550 healthy bone marrow donors. At the time of sampling, all cohort members were nominally healthy, though unrecorded immune exposures were likely present. The donor was CMV seropositive and belonged to the group of 250 to 300 seropositive cohort members. Every donor gave a peripheral blood sample, and the peripheral blood mononuclear cells from that sample were used for TCR beta sequencing. The Qiagen DNeasy Blood Extraction Kit was used to extract genomic DNA from the blood cell samples. The library was built by means of the immunoSEQ multiplex PCR assay. For the multiplex PCR, a mixture combining 60 forward primers for TCR Vbeta segments and 13 reverse primers for TCR Jbeta segments was used. A multiplex PCR assay on genomic DNA amplified the CDR3 region of rearranged TCR beta genes. The amplified TCR beta libraries were sequenced on the Illumina HiSeq System as 87-base-pair reads. In the authors' own workflow: A later analysis counted some 80 million unique TCR beta chains across the 650 to 700 repertoires, and 10 million to 11 million of these chains were shared by at least two donors. Raw reads were error-corrected and collapsed into unique sequences by a nearest-neighbor algorithm in which closely related sequences were merged to remove PCR and sequencing errors. CDR3 sequences were aligned to IMGT reference sequences to assign V, D and J gene segments. For a sequence to be retained, a match of at least six nucleotides to both a V gene segment and a J gene segment was required. Rearrangements were called productive when the CDR3 lacked stop codons and stayed in frame with V and J; all others were non-productive. CDR3 was defined according to IMGT convention as the region running from the second conserved V-encoded cysteine to the conserved J-encoded phenylalanine. Sequences without an unambiguous match to a single V gene segment were excluded from the earlier analysis of 587 of the donors. In an earlier analysis of 450 to 700 of the donors, V segments were called functional above 56.7% productive rearrangements and were called segregating when the between-donor standard deviation exceeded 5%. To diagnose cytomegalovirus status from the catalog of TCR beta chain sequences, a statistical classification framework was built. A later analysis assigned V and J genes by comparing TCR nucleotide sequences with IMGT/GENE-DB human TR gene sequences. In a later analysis, CDR3 sequences and most-parsimonious VDJ recombination scenarios were assigned using the TCRdist pipeline. A later analysis defined each TCR beta chain by its CDR3 amino acid sequence plus V-gene family, and excluded reads lacking a unique V-gene family. A later analysis removed 550 to 650 highly shared, low-generation-probability nucleotide sequences to deal with suspected cross-contamination and a sequencing artifact. In a later analysis, a clonal expansion index was calculated for each public chain from normalized within-repertoire ranks of inferred template counts. In a later analysis, generation probabilities were computed with a VDJ recombination model fitted to out-of-frame rearrangements, and the resulting probabilities were checked against IGoR. A later analysis scored TCR-TCR, TCR-HLA and TCR-CMV co-occurrence with hypergeometric tests, applying a repertoire-size bias correction to TCR pairs. To estimate false discovery rates, a later analysis permuted the HLA or CMV assignments 20 times. In a later analysis, co-occurring TCRs were grouped using DBSCAN, with TCRdist sequence similarity added in when clustering inside HLA-allele-positive subsets. Co-occurrence clustering excluded repertoires with fewer than 30,000 or more than 120,000 public chains, plus five with anomalous nucleotide sharing. This immuneACCESS table, as held by TCRdb, lists in-frame sequences with V and J called but not all clones. Of the missing ones, under half trace to an unresolved V gene in checked studies; the others have no known cause. Clonal size and the V and J genes are those of that table, whereas D and trimming came from the DNA. In all, the sample holds over 150,000 clones, and approximately 80% of those were seen once. Clones ranked in the top ten supply 1% to 1.5% of the sample.

These data come from a study of cytomegalovirus exposure and HLA in healthy donors (dated 2017 in TCRdb). For the wider study: According to an earlier analysis of around 600 of the donors, about 170 million T cells yielded some 110 million unique TCR beta sequences and approximately 300 Gb of sequence data. About 280 gigabases of sequencing data and around 85 million unique TCR sequences made up an early release that covered fewer than 650 HLA-typed donors. Among the approximately 400 genotyped donors, approximately 82% belonged to the genetic ancestry cluster associated with self-reported Caucasian donors. The study was designed to test whether signatures of past pathogen exposure could be identified by cataloging public T cell receptors. The study used immunosequencing to profile the T cell repertoires of 600 to 850 subjects and linked those repertoires to cytomegalovirus serostatus. Along with the approximately 700-subject first cohort, a separate validation cohort of roughly 110 different subjects was used. High-throughput TCR immunosequencing, statistical association of individual TCRs with disease status, and machine learning were combined to predict cytomegalovirus infection status. In a later analysis, previously published TCR beta repertoires from about 670 donors were re-analyzed and high-resolution HLA genotyping was added so that TCR occurrence patterns could be studied. The later analysis used no new phenotypic data to find candidate immune exposures, relying instead on TCR beta sequences and their occurrence across donors. To decide whether each TCR beta V gene segment behaved as functional or pseudogenic, an earlier analysis of some 600 of the donors relied on high-throughput TCR beta sequencing. Donor age, sex, ethnicity and CMV serostatus were compiled alongside the repertoire data. Genome-wide SNP genotypes for about 60% of the roughly 700 donors were used in a later genetic analysis, which treated that subset as a discovery cohort. All discovery cohort repertoires had been generated on a single sequencing platform. Class I and class II HLA loci were covered by the typing at four-digit resolution. The number of typed donors differed by locus: about 629-630 for A, B, C, DRB1 and DQB1; some 540 for DQA1; 606 for DPA1; and some 450 for DPB1. Because of strong linkage in the cohort, roughly five DR-DQ haplotypes were treated as single units for association and clustering. Among 300 to 450 genotyped donors of the cohort, an average of about 240,000 unique TCR beta nucleotide sequences were sequenced per donor, roughly a sixth of them non-productive. The study at large found these results: The cohort was sequenced for TCR beta chains only, and without alpha or paired-chain data the features that could be detected were limited. According to the authors, the approach could potentially be generalized to other disease states and immunological phenotypes. In vitro tests confirmed that a few of the cytomegalovirus-associated TCR beta chains recognize cytomegalovirus antigens. The only immune exposure information available for the cohort was CMV serostatus. Because HLA typing was missing for some donors at each locus, association tests included only the typed subset. Roughly uniform sequencing depth across donors was assumed in presence/absence analyses, although this assumption may not hold. Assigning TCR associations to individual alleles was difficult when HLA alleles, especially DR and DQ, strongly co-occurred. A later analysis reported that several top co-occurrence clusters appeared linked to parvovirus B19, influenza, CMV and Epstein-Barr virus. In a later analysis, the rate of TCR association differed among HLA loci, with DRB1 alleles having the most associated TCRs and HLA-C alleles having the fewest. Across donors, most TCR sequences were observed very rarely, whereas some public TCRs were present in many individuals. According to a later genetic analysis, donors in an Asian-associated ancestry cluster had fewer N-insertions in productive TCRs than the approximately 700-donor mean. The earlier analysis of a few hundred of the donors excluded 15 to 20 rarely observed V segments, including chromosome 9 orphons, because counts were too low. The study gave a list of over 150 TCR beta chains associated with cytomegalovirus. In a later analysis, HLA-associated TCR beta chains showed more clonal expansion and lower generation probabilities than non-associated chains that were equally common. In a later analysis, most CMV-associated TCR beta chains were found to appear HLA-restricted, with HLA associations seemingly driven largely by CMV exposure. Cytomegalovirus status was reported to be diagnosed by the classifier with high specificity and sensitivity in both the original and validation cohorts. A cluster of highly shared sequence variants was judged likely to be a technical artifact of the sequencing pipeline. A later analysis associated about 16,000 TCR beta sequences with specific HLA alleles at a false discovery rate of 0.05. In a later genetic analysis, a missense DCLRE1C variant was associated with V-gene and J-gene trimming of TCR beta chains, and the association was replicated in an independent cohort. Broadly in line with IMGT annotations, most TCR beta V segments showed up in productive rearrangements about 90% or about 30% of the time in an earlier analysis of 450 to 600 of the donors. Correlated functional status among segregating V segments might reflect linkage disequilibrium, but an unknown experimental factor could not be ruled out. A further reported finding was that TCR beta sequences accurately predicted the HLA-A and HLA-B alleles for most subjects in the first cohort.

The receptor was isolated from a girl aged 2-10 years in good health and CMV-seropositive. What was sequenced was PBMCs.

The CDR3 has the sequence CASSDTLMDTQYF. The sequence in DNA is TGTGCCAGCAGTGATACTTTAATGGATACGCAGTATTTT. The chain is made from TRBV7-9 and TRBJ2-3; there is no confident call for the D gene. The germline V gene (reference sequence) yields SEHNR for CDR1 and FQNEAQ for CDR2. The germline ends are 13 bases apart after V is trimmed by 6 bases and J by 6 bases. From cysteine to phenylalanine, the CDR3 is 13 amino acids long. Only the CDR3 region is kept as DNA, spanning 39 bases read in frame from base 1.